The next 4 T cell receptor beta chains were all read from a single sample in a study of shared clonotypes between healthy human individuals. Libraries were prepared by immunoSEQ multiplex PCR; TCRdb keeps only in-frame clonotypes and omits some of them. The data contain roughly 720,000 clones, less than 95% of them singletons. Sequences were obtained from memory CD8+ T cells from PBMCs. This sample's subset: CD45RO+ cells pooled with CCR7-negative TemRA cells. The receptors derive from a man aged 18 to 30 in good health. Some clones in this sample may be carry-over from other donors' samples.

The CDR3 sequence is CASSQDLLGLAGDHEQYF. The CDR3 nucleotides are TGCGCCAGCAGCCAAGATCTTTTAGGACTAGCGGGAGACCACGAGCAGTACTTC. V is TRBV4-1 and J is TRBJ2-7; TRBD2 aligns across 13 bases. The CDR3 runs 18 residues. The germline CDR1 and CDR2 sequences are MGHRA and YSYEKL. Losses at the gene ends were 0 bases for V and 5 bases for J; bases not matched to a gene: 10.

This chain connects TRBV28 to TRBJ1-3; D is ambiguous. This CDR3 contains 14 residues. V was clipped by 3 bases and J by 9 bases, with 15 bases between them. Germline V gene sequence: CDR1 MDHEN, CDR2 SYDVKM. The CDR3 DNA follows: TGTGCCAGCAGTTTGGCGGGAGTGCTTCGCACCATATATTTT. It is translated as CASSLAGVLRTIYF.

The CDR3 DNA reads as TGTGCCAGCAGCTTGGAATTCTTTCTGGGTTCAGTCACTGAAGCTTTCTTT. This translates into CASSLEFFLGSVTEAFF. The chain links TRBV5-6 to TRBJ1-1; D gene ambiguous. The germline gives CDR1 SGHDT, CDR2 YYEEEE. The CDR3 contains 17 residues. The ends were cut back, 0 bases at V and 4 bases at J, with 19 bases in the middle.

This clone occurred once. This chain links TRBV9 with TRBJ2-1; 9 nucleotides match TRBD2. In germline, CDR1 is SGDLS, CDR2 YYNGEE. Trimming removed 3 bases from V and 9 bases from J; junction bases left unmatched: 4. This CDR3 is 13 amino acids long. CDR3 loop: CASSAPAGGEQFF. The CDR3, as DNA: TGTGCCAGCAGCGCCCCAGCGGGAGGTGAGCAGTTCTTC.